These 14 T cell receptor beta chains share one sample of origin, sequenced in a study of CD8 T cells in ankylosing spondylitis. TCRdb fed the 5' RACE reads into MiXCR, producing one record per CDR3 protein. Here the sample spans 200,000 to 250,000 distinct CDR3 sequences, roughly 24% being singletons. Specimen: blood, either unsorted or a sorted T cell fraction (not recorded which). These receptors came from a male donor with ankylosing spondylitis or in good health (not recorded which).

In this sample, this clonotype turned up many times. The chain uses TRBV29-1 and TRBJ2-1; 10 bases are a match to TRBD2. Germline assignment: CDR1 SQVTM and CDR2 ANQGSEA. The length of the CDR3 is 13 residues. Trimming cost V 7 bases and J 9 bases; bases outside gene matches: 9. CDR3 sequence (DNA): TGCAGCGCAAGGCTAGCGGGAGACGGTGAGCAGTTCTTC. It encodes CSARLAGDGEQFF.

This chain links TRBV20-1 with TRBJ2-7, with a tentative D call TRBD2 (5 bases). The CDR3 length is 13 residues. Germline V gene data show CDR1 as DFQATT and CDR2 as SNEGSKA (reference sequence). Trimming removed 6 bases at V and 0 bases at J, with 12 bases between. The CDR3 spells CSASSATSYEQYF. In nucleotides, the CDR3 is TGCAGTGCCAGTAGCGCGACCTCCTACGAGCAGTACTTC.

Many counts were recorded for this clonotype. The gene calls are TRBV4-1 and TRBJ2-1; 9 bases match TRBD2. CDR3 length equals 16 residues. The V and J ends lost 0 bases and 8 bases, in that order; junction bases with no gene match: 8. Germline loops: CDR1 MGHRA, CDR2 YSYEKL. The DNA for the CDR3 is TGCGCCAGCAGCCAAGAAAATAGCGGGAGTTGGGATGAGCAGTTCTTC. Protein sequence: CASSQENSGSWDEQFF.

This clonotype was detected a few times. The genes are TRBV20-1 and TRBJ2-5; D ambiguous. The CDR3 loop spans 13 amino acids. Looked up from germline, CDR1 is DFQATT and CDR2 is SNEGSKA (reference sequence). Trimming removed 6 bases from V and 2 bases from J, with 13 bases in between. CDR3 protein: CSARPQKQETQYF. The CDR3 DNA reads as TGCAGTGCGAGGCCCCAGAAACAAGAGACCCAGTACTTC.

There are a few counts of this clonotype. The chain recombines TRBV20-1 with TRBJ2-3; 11 bases fit TRBD2. Germline V lookup: CDR1 DFQATT, CDR2 SNEGSKA (reference sequence). J was trimmed by 4 bases and V by 3 bases; bases with no gene match: 6. The CDR3 runs 15 residues. The CDR3 is CSARKLAGGPDTQYF. In DNA form, the CDR3 reads TGCAGTGCTAGGAAGCTAGCGGGAGGCCCAGATACGCAGTATTTT.

This clonotype was counted between two and nine times. The CDR3 DNA sequence: TGCAGTGCCCGACAGGGCAACTATGGCTACACCTTC. It encodes CSARQGNYGYTF. The chain couples TRBV20-1 to TRBJ1-2; 7 bases are a match to TRBD1. Germline-derived CDR1 and CDR2 are DFQATT and SNEGSKA (reference sequence). CDR3 size: 12 residues. J gave up 2 bases and V 6 bases, and 3 bases lay outside the gene matches.

The chain employs TRBV29-1 and TRBJ2-7; 8 nucleotides agree with TRBD2. In germline, CDR1 is SQVTM, CDR2 ANQGSEA. V shed 1 base and J 10 bases; nucleotides not matched to a gene: 6. The CDR3 length is 12 residues. The CDR3 nucleotides are TGCAGCGTTGAAGCGACGGGGGGGATACAGTACTTC. Translated, it gives CSVEATGGIQYF.

This clonotype was recorded many times. The chain carries TRBV20-1 and TRBJ2-1, with D unresolved. The V and J ends lost 8 bases and 1 base respectively, with 18 bases between them. Germline assignment: CDR1 DFQATT and CDR2 SNEGSKA (reference sequence). There are 15 residues in the CDR3. The CDR3 bases are TGCAGTTCGACCGGAGCCCTTTTATCCTACAATGAGCAGTTCTTC. Encoded protein: CSSTGALLSYNEQFF.

The rearrangement links TRBV20-1 to TRBJ1-1, with D possibly TRBD1 on 5 matching bases. The CDR3 consists of 15 residues. V was trimmed by 0 bases and J by 5 bases, leaving 16 bases between them. From germline, CDR1 is DFQATT and CDR2 SNEGSKA (reference sequence). In DNA, the CDR3 is TGCAGTGCTAGAGAGGGGACGGGGTCGGGGACTGAAGCTTTCTTT. Protein sequence: CSAREGTGSGTEAFF.

This clonotype was counted a few times. The V call is TRBV29-1, the J call TRBJ2-5; D possibly uses TRBD1 or TRBD2 (5 bases each). The CDR3 runs 13 residues. Germline V gene lookup returns CDR1 SQVTM and CDR2 ANQGSEA. V gave up 6 bases and J gave up 5 bases, with 16 bases separating them. CDR3: CSVVRGTQETQYF. For the CDR3, the DNA is TGCAGCGTCGTACGGGGCACCCAGGAGACCCAGTACTTC.

This clonotype was detected only a few times. This rearrangement joins TRBV20-1 to TRBJ2-5; 10 bases align to TRBD2. CDR1 is DFQATT and CDR2 is SNEGSKA in the germline V gene (reference sequence). The CDR3 consists of 16 residues. The trim removed 6 bases at V and 5 bases at J, leaving 15 bases unmatched. Here the CDR3 DNA reads TGCAGTGCCTTTCGGACTAGCGGCACGCCGGGGGAGACCCAGTACTTC. It is translated as CSAFRTSGTPGETQYF.

This clonotype was counted between two and nine times. The V and J genes are TRBV29-1 and TRBJ2-5; either TRBD1 or TRBD2 may fit D (6 bases each). The CDR3 totals 13 residues. Germline V CDR1 and CDR2: SQVTM, ANQGSEA. V dropped 8 bases and J dropped 3 bases, with 16 bases sitting between them. DNA of the CDR3: TGCAGCTTTAGGGGGGAAATAAAAGAGACCCAGTACTTC. Residues: CSFRGEIKETQYF.

For this clonotype: One base away lies a much larger clone, so this may be a sequencing read error. The CDR3 DNA sequence: TGTGCCAGAAGCGAGGGGACGGCCCCGGGTCAGCCCCAGCATTTT. Residues: CARSEGTAPGQPQHF. V and J are TRBV12-3 or TRBV12-4 and TRBJ1-5; D perhaps matches TRBD1 (5 bases). The CDR3 covers 15 residues. V shed 9 bases and J shed 6 bases, with 21 bases lying between them.

This clonotype was counted at least ten times. The J gene is TRBJ1-1, the V gene TRBV2; D is possibly TRBD1 (6 bases). This CDR3 region has 13 residues. Trimming cost V 7 bases and J 1 base, with 10 bases left between them. Germline V gives CDR1 SNHLY, CDR2 FYNNEI. CDR3 bases: TGTGCCAGCACCGGGACAAAGAACACTGAAGCTTTCTTT. Its translation is CASTGTKNTEAFF.